This T cell receptor (beta chain) derives from a study of cytomegalovirus exposure and HLA in healthy donors. Points from the study as a whole: A few of the chains that were CMV-associated were confirmed in vitro to be specific for CMV antigens.

The study ran its PCR with 60 Vbeta and 13 Jbeta primers. Here immunoSEQ multiplex PCR was the method, and the copy in TCRdb shows in-frame clones only, minus some. The sample yields hundreds of thousands of clones, around 73% seen once. Points on this clone: Its antigen is not known.

The CDR3 contains 15 residues. Germline CDR1 is MDHEN and CDR2 is SYDVKM. Between the trimmed V and J ends, which lost 1 base and 3 bases, there was a span of 12 bases. Among the donors, all were healthy bone marrow donors. The chain has TRBV28 and TRBJ1-1, with D unclear. This TCR derives from a male donor in good health and CMV-seronegative. Sequencing was performed on PBMCs. The CDR3 nucleotides read TGTGCCAGCAGTTTATACGGGGTTGGTGACACTGAAGCTTTCTTT. It codes for CASSLYGVGDTEAFF. Full variable domain (rest looked up from reference TRBV28 and TRBJ1-1): DVKVTQSSRYLVKRTGEKVFLECVQDMDHENMFWYRQDPGLGLRLIYFSYDVKMKEKGDIPEGYSVSREKKERFSLILESASTNQTSMYLCASSLYGVGDTEAFFGQGTRLTVV.